This record concerns one T cell receptor beta chain sequence. Its antigen is not identified. At one boundary the junction diverges from the germline segment, which might be a read error. This sample was included in a study of T-cell memory formation after mild COVID-19. Study as a whole: In these data, TCR clusters were largely donor specific.

Regarding the study as a whole: Among CD4+ contracting clones, most were CM and EM, and CD8+ ones EMRA.

The CDR3 spans 10 residues. The germline V gene has CDR1 MNHNY and CDR2 SVGAGI (reference sequence). TCRdb independently ran MiXCR on the 5' RACE reads; one entry per CDR3 protein. This table has a few hundred thousand distinct CDR3 sequences, 15% to 20% appearing once. This TCR was sampled from a man younger than 30 who had mild COVID-19 (a few samples of this study predate the infection). Cell type and time point are not known. The chain employs TRBV6-6 and TRBJ1-4; the D gene is possibly TRBD1 (5 bases). Sequenced sample: PBMCs or a T cell subset sorted from them (not recorded which). The CDR3 nucleotides are TGTGCCAGCCCAAAGGTTGGGGGGGATTTT. Its protein product is CASPKVGGDF.